The rows below give T cell receptor beta chains drawn from one sample of a study of blood T cell repertoires in COVID-19. Libraries were prepared by immunoSEQ multiplex PCR; TCRdb keeps only in-frame clonotypes and omits some of them. The sample consists of just over 300,000 clones, 75% to 90% of them appearing once. Material: PBMCs or T cells enriched from blood (not recorded which). These receptor sequences come from a man under 40 who had recovered from COVID-19. Both conserved end residues are part of each CDR3. D genes are given only for firm matches. Where a row states a size, it is once, few, many or the class of an expanded clone; other rows omit it.

J gene: TRBJ2-1
clone size: -
V gene: TRBV9
D gene: TRBD2
CDR3 protein: CASSAAGGPGNEQFF
CDR3 DNA: TGTGCCAGCAGCGCTGCGGGGGGGCCGGGTAATGAGCAGTTCTTC

J gene: TRBJ1-5
clone size: -
V gene: TRBV30
D gene: -
CDR3 protein: CAWSSGVNQPQHF
CDR3 DNA: TGTGCCTGGTCCTCAGGGGTCAATCAGCCCCAGCATTTT

J gene: TRBJ1-1
clone size: -
V gene: TRBV5-1
D gene: TRBD1
CDR3 protein: CASSLDNRDSSKAFF
CDR3 DNA: TGCGCCAGCAGCTTAGATAACCGGGACAGCAGTAAAGCTTTCTTT

J gene: TRBJ1-2
clone size: -
V gene: TRBV4-1
D gene: -
CDR3 protein: CASSQSGLGGGYTF
CDR3 DNA: TGCGCCAGCAGCCAAAGTGGTCTCGGCGGGGGCTACACCTTC

J gene: TRBJ2-7
clone size: -
V gene: TRBV6-1
D gene: TRBD1
CDR3 protein: CASSETNRGEQYF
CDR3 DNA: TGTGCCAGCAGTGAAACCAACAGGGGCGAGCAGTACTTC

J gene: TRBJ2-7
clone size: -
V gene: TRBV9
D gene: -
CDR3 protein: CASSTSENYEQYF
CDR3 DNA: TGTGCCAGCAGCACCTCGGAGAACTACGAGCAGTACTTC

J gene: TRBJ1-1
clone size: few
V gene: TRBV7-9
D gene: -
CDR3 protein: CASSLLGDGEAFF
CDR3 DNA: TGTGCCAGCAGCTTATTAGGGGATGGGGAAGCTTTCTTT

J gene: TRBJ2-1
clone size: -
V gene: TRBV5-1
D gene: TRBD2
CDR3 protein: CASSLGGGAYNEQFF
CDR3 DNA: TGCGCCAGCAGCTTAGGCGGGGGGGCTTACAATGAGCAGTTCTTC

J gene: TRBJ1-1
clone size: -
V gene: TRBV5-8
D gene: -
CDR3 protein: CASSGLNTEAFF
CDR3 DNA: TGTGCCAGCAGTGGCCTGAACACTGAAGCTTTCTTT

J gene: TRBJ1-1
clone size: -
V gene: TRBV6-2/TRBV6-3
D gene: -
CDR3 protein: CASSRPGGGPNTEAFF
CDR3 DNA: TGTGCCAGCAGCCGCCCCGGGGGGGGCCCCAACACTGAAGCTTTCTTT

J gene: TRBJ1-6
clone size: few
V gene: TRBV6-5
D gene: -
CDR3 protein: CASRRNRRDSPLHF
CDR3 DNA: TGTGCCAGCCGTAGGAACAGGAGGGATTCACCCCTCCACTTT

J gene: TRBJ2-7
clone size: -
V gene: TRBV3-1/TRBV3-2
D gene: -
CDR3 protein: CASSQTTFRGFELYEQYF
CDR3 DNA: TGTGCCAGCAGCCAAACCACCTTTCGAGGGTTTGAACTGTACGAGCAGTACTTC

J gene: TRBJ1-3
clone size: -
V gene: TRBV14
D gene: -
CDR3 protein: CASSPGAGGNTIYF
CDR3 DNA: TGTGCCAGCAGTCCAGGGGCCGGTGGAAACACCATATATTTT

J gene: TRBJ1-2
clone size: -
V gene: TRBV7-9
D gene: -
CDR3 protein: CASSTGQIYGYTF
CDR3 DNA: TGTGCCAGCAGCACGGGACAAATCTATGGCTACACCTTC

J gene: TRBJ1-1
clone size: -
V gene: TRBV30
D gene: -
CDR3 protein: CAWSGDFTEAFF
CDR3 DNA: TGTGCCTGGTCCGGAGACTTCACTGAAGCTTTCTTT

J gene: TRBJ2-1
clone size: many
V gene: TRBV24-1
D gene: TRBD2
CDR3 protein: CATSDRGVAGDEQFF
CDR3 DNA: TGTGCCACCAGTGATCGGGGGGTAGCGGGGGATGAGCAGTTCTTC

J gene: TRBJ1-6
clone size: -
V gene: TRBV7-2
D gene: TRBD1
CDR3 protein: CASRRTGQGNNSPLHF
CDR3 DNA: TGTGCCAGCAGACGGACGGGACAGGGAAATAATTCACCCCTCCACTTT

J gene: TRBJ1-6
clone size: -
V gene: TRBV5-4
D gene: TRBD1
CDR3 protein: CASSLGSGTGTNSPLHF
CDR3 DNA: TGTGCCAGCAGCTTGGGGTCCGGGACAGGCACTAATTCACCCCTCCACTTT

J gene: TRBJ1-3
clone size: -
V gene: TRBV7-2
D gene: -
CDR3 protein: CASSRPGTGNTIYF
CDR3 DNA: TGTGCCAGCAGCCGGCCCGGGACAGGAAACACCATATATTTT

J gene: TRBJ2-1
clone size: -
V gene: TRBV29-1
D gene: TRBD1
CDR3 protein: CSVAKSGQGRYNEQFF
CDR3 DNA: TGCAGCGTTGCCAAGTCGGGACAGGGGAGGTACAATGAGCAGTTCTTC

J gene: TRBJ1-2
clone size: -
V gene: TRBV12-3/TRBV12-4
D gene: -
CDR3 protein: CASSFAEYGYTF
CDR3 DNA: TGTGCCAGCAGTTTCGCAGAATATGGCTACACCTTC

J gene: TRBJ1-1
clone size: -
V gene: TRBV6-2/TRBV6-3
D gene: TRBD1
CDR3 protein: CASSIRTGGGEAFF
CDR3 DNA: TGTGCCAGCAGTATACGGACAGGGGGCGGTGAAGCTTTCTTT

J gene: TRBJ2-7
clone size: -
V gene: TRBV6-4
D gene: -
CDR3 protein: CASSDGSYEQYF
CDR3 DNA: TGTGCCAGCAGTGACGGCAGCTACGAGCAGTACTTC

J gene: TRBJ2-2
clone size: -
V gene: TRBV10-3
D gene: -
CDR3 protein: CAITQRVSGELFF
CDR3 DNA: TGTGCCATCACTCAGCGGGTCTCCGGGGAGCTGTTTTTT

J gene: TRBJ1-6
clone size: -
V gene: TRBV2
D gene: -
CDR3 protein: CASSVGGDSPLHF
CDR3 DNA: TGTGCCAGCAGTGTTGGGGGGGATTCACCCCTCCACTTT

J gene: TRBJ1-5
clone size: -
V gene: TRBV4-1
D gene: TRBD1
CDR3 protein: CASSYGTGYNQPQHF
CDR3 DNA: TGCGCCAGCAGCTACGGGACAGGGTATAATCAGCCCCAGCATTTT

J gene: TRBJ1-3
clone size: -
V gene: TRBV18
D gene: -
CDR3 protein: CASSPPATGAGNTIYF
CDR3 DNA: TGTGCCAGCTCCCCGCCCGCGACAGGAGCCGGAAACACCATATATTTT

J gene: TRBJ1-3
clone size: -
V gene: TRBV18
D gene: -
CDR3 protein: CASSPLQQPTLQGNTIYF
CDR3 DNA: TGTGCCAGCTCACCCCTTCAACAGCCAACTCTACAAGGAAACACCATATATTTT

J gene: TRBJ1-4
clone size: -
V gene: TRBV6-5
D gene: -
CDR3 protein: CASSYSYRGDEKLFF
CDR3 DNA: TGTGCCAGCAGTTACTCTTACCGTGGAGATGAAAAACTGTTTTTT

J gene: TRBJ1-1
clone size: -
V gene: TRBV6-5
D gene: -
CDR3 protein: CASSFSQANTEAFF
CDR3 DNA: TGTGCCAGCAGTTTTTCCCAGGCAAACACTGAAGCTTTCTTT

J gene: TRBJ1-2
clone size: -
V gene: TRBV30
D gene: -
CDR3 protein: CAWSVSGYYGYTF
CDR3 DNA: TGTGCCTGGAGTGTATCGGGGTACTATGGCTACACCTTC

J gene: TRBJ2-1
clone size: -
V gene: TRBV3-1/TRBV3-2
D gene: TRBD2
CDR3 protein: CASSPLTSGFYNEQFF
CDR3 DNA: TGTGCCAGCAGCCCTCTGACTAGCGGGTTCTACAATGAGCAGTTCTTC

J gene: TRBJ1-2
clone size: -
V gene: TRBV30
D gene: -
CDR3 protein: CAWSVQGGYTF
CDR3 DNA: TGTGCCTGGAGTGTGCAGGGTGGCTACACCTTC

J gene: TRBJ1-3
clone size: once
V gene: TRBV30
D gene: TRBD1
CDR3 protein: CAWNEGTGLSGNTIYF
CDR3 DNA: TGTGCCTGGAACGAGGGGACAGGCCTCTCTGGAAACACCATATATTTT

J gene: TRBJ1-2
clone size: -
V gene: TRBV25-1
D gene: -
CDR3 protein: CASSEYGGVVEYGYTF
CDR3 DNA: TGTGCCAGCAGTGAATATGGAGGGGTCGTCGAGTATGGCTACACCTTC

J gene: TRBJ1-3
clone size: -
V gene: TRBV11-2
D gene: TRBD1
CDR3 protein: CASSYSLGQPGNTIYF
CDR3 DNA: TGTGCCAGCAGCTATTCCCTGGGACAGCCGGGAAACACCATATATTTT

J gene: TRBJ1-5
clone size: -
V gene: TRBV24-1
D gene: -
CDR3 protein: CATSDFEEGDLDQPQHF
CDR3 DNA: TGTGCCACCAGTGATTTTGAGGAGGGAGACCTCGATCAGCCCCAGCATTTT

J gene: TRBJ2-3
clone size: -
V gene: TRBV5-4
D gene: -
CDR3 protein: CASSLASSTDTQYF
CDR3 DNA: TGTGCCAGCAGCTTGGCCTCGTCCACAGATACGCAGTATTTT

J gene: TRBJ1-2
clone size: -
V gene: TRBV3-1/TRBV3-2
D gene: -
CDR3 protein: CASSQVGQQSTSF
CDR3 DNA: TGTGCCAGCAGCCAAGTTGGTCAGCAGAGTACTAGCTTC

J gene: TRBJ2-2
clone size: -
V gene: TRBV19
D gene: -
CDR3 protein: CASSADYTGELFF
CDR3 DNA: TGTGCCAGTAGCGCAGATTACACCGGGGAGCTGTTTTTT

J gene: TRBJ2-5
clone size: few
V gene: TRBV29-1
D gene: TRBD1
CDR3 protein: CSVPKALTGGIIETQYF
CDR3 DNA: TGCAGCGTTCCTAAAGCCTTAACAGGGGGCATAATTGAGACCCAGTACTTC

J gene: TRBJ2-5
clone size: once
V gene: TRBV3-1/TRBV3-2
D gene: TRBD2
CDR3 protein: CASSQEESLAEETQYF
CDR3 DNA: TGTGCCAGCAGCCAAGAAGAGAGCCTAGCGGAAGAGACCCAGTACTTC